This passage covers 32 T cell receptor beta chains from one sample sequenced in a study of shared clonotypes between healthy human individuals. Some clones are missing from TCRdb's copy, which holds only in-frame ones; the method was immunoSEQ multiplex PCR. The table shows 2 million to 2.5 million clones, with roughly 92% occurring only once. The source material was naive CD4+ T cells from PBMCs. Subset defined: CD45RA+ positively selected. Receptors originate from a man between 18 and 29 years old in good health. Some clones in this sample may be carry-over from other donors' samples.

The chain combines TRBV18 with TRBJ2-7, with D perhaps TRBD1 (6 bases). V lost 4 bases and J 2 bases, leaving 15 bases between the germline ends. The length of the CDR3 is 15 residues. CDR1 KGHSH and CDR2 LQKENI come from the germline V gene. For the CDR3, the DNA is TGTGCCAGCTCACTTACCCTACAGGGACCCTACGAGCAGTACTTC. Encoded protein: CASSLTLQGPYEQYF.

This clone was seen only once. The chain uses TRBV6-5 and TRBJ2-7; D gene ambiguous. Germline assignment: CDR1 MNHEY and CDR2 SVGAGI. Deletions cut 6 bases from V and 10 bases from J, with 13 bases between. This CDR3 spans 11 amino acids. CDR3 residues: CASSPATDQYF. The CDR3 DNA reads as TGTGCCAGCAGCCCAGCCACGGATCAGTACTTC.

This chain joins TRBV9 and TRBJ2-5, with 7 nucleotides matching TRBD2. Trimming removed 2 bases from V and 4 bases from J; junction bases left unmatched: 8. Germline V lookup: CDR1 SGDLS, CDR2 YYNGEE. CDR3 length: 15 residues. CDR3 in DNA: TGTGCCAGCAGCGTCCAAGCGGGGAGTGGAGAGACCCAGTACTTC. Translation gives CASSVQAGSGETQYF.

The rearrangement joins TRBV2 to TRBJ2-7; the match to TRBD1 covers 7 bases. CDR1 SNHLY and CDR2 FYNNEI come from the germline V gene. Trimming at V came to 0 bases and at J to 6 bases, leaving 11 bases not matched to a gene. The CDR3 consists of 16 residues. CDR3: CASSEAQTGWGFEQYF. In DNA form, the CDR3 reads TGTGCCAGCAGTGAAGCGCAGACAGGGTGGGGATTCGAGCAGTACTTC. The full variable domain, rest sourced from reference TRBV2 and TRBJ2-7, is EPEVTQTPSHQVTQMGQEVILRCVPISNHLYFYWYRQILGQKVEFLVSFYNNEISEKSEIFDDQFSVERPDGSNFTLKIRSTKLEDSAMYFCASSEAQTGWGFEQYFGPGTRLTVT.

The gene calls are TRBV18 and TRBJ1-3; TRBD1 matches 9 bases. CDR1 is KGHSH and CDR2 is LQKENI in the germline V gene. There are 16 residues in the CDR3. V lost 8 bases and J lost 2; bases outside the gene matches: 10. This CDR3 is CASSGQGYSAGNTIYF. CDR3 DNA: TGTGCCAGCAGTGGACAGGGGTATTCGGCTGGAAACACCATATATTTT.

The chain has TRBV7-9 and TRBJ2-5; D possibly corresponds to TRBD2 (6 bases). V was trimmed by 2 bases and J by 3 bases, leaving 19 bases between them. The CDR3 length is 17 residues. Germline values: CDR1 SEHNR, CDR2 FQNEAQ (reference sequence). Here the CDR3 DNA reads TGTGCCAGCAGCTTATCGGGCCTCGGGGGAACGAAAGAGACCCAGTACTTC. Amino acids: CASSLSGLGGTKETQYF.

This chain links TRBV2 with TRBJ2-7; D is unclear. Trimming removed 3 bases at V and 2 bases at J, with 14 bases between. The CDR3 consists of 15 residues. Germline V gene sequence: CDR1 SNHLY, CDR2 FYNNEI. This CDR3 reads CASSDIGGTTYEQYF. CDR3 in DNA: TGTGCCAGCAGTGATATAGGCGGTACCACCTACGAGCAGTACTTC.

V is TRBV7-3 and J is TRBJ1-1, with 9 bases aligning to TRBD1. CDR3 length: 15 amino acids. Germline-derived CDR1 and CDR2 are SGHTA and FQGTGA. The trim removed 4 bases at V and 4 bases at J, leaving 7 bases unmatched. The CDR3 protein is CASSSQGQGITEAFF. CDR3 coding DNA: TGTGCCAGCAGCTCCCAAGGACAGGGGATCACTGAAGCTTTCTTT.

V is TRBV2 and J is TRBJ1-5, with TRBD1 identical over 9 bases. This CDR3 has 14 residues. After removal of 3 bases from V and 6 bases from J, the junction contained 3 bases not matched to a gene. Germline loops: CDR1 SNHLY, CDR2 FYNNEI. CDR3 amino acids: CASSERTGAQPQHF. The CDR3 DNA reads as TGTGCCAGCAGTGAGCGGACAGGGGCTCAGCCCCAGCATTTT.

This chain connects TRBV27 to TRBJ2-7, with D possibly called TRBD1 or TRBD2 (5 bases each). The CDR3 has 15 residues. V lost 4 bases and J lost 5, with 18 bases in between. Germline values: CDR1 MNHEY, CDR2 SMNVEV (reference sequence). CDR3 residues: CASSSPGSGRDEQYF. The CDR3 DNA reads as TGTGCCAGCAGTTCCCCCGGGTCGGGACGGGACGAGCAGTACTTC.

DNA of the CDR3: TGTGCCAGTAACATTCGGAGCAATCAGCCCCAGCATTTT. Its translation: CASNIRSNQPQHF. V and J are TRBV19 and TRBJ1-5; no firm D call. Trimming took 7 bases from V and 1 from J, leaving 8 bases between them. The CDR3 loop spans 13 amino acids. CDR1 LNHDA and CDR2 SQIVND come from the germline V gene (reference sequence).

The genes are TRBV5-4 and TRBJ2-1; D is unresolved. The length of the CDR3 is 12 residues. CDR1 is SGHNT and CDR2 is YYREEE in the germline V gene (reference sequence). V shed 1 base and J shed 8 bases, with 7 bases lying between them. In nucleotides, the CDR3 is TGTGCCAGCAGCTTGCCCAGCGATGAGCAGTTCTTC. Protein: CASSLPSDEQFF. Drawing the rest from reference TRBV5-4 and TRBJ2-1, the complete variable domain is ETGVTQSPTHLIKTRGQQVTLRCSSQSGHNTVSWYQQALGQGPQFIFQYYREEENGRGNFPPRFSGLQFPNYSSELNVNALELDDSALYLCASSLPSDEQFFGPGTRLTVL.

The chain has TRBV6-1 and TRBJ1-1; D might be TRBD1 (5 bases). Germline V gene data show CDR1 as MNHNS and CDR2 as SASEGT. Deletions cut 6 bases from V and 7 bases from J, with 15 bases between. The CDR3 sequence is 13 residues long. The CDR3 loop reads CASRPRGDFEAFF. The DNA for the CDR3 is TGTGCCAGCAGGCCTAGGGGAGACTTTGAAGCTTTCTTT.

This rearrangement joins TRBV19 to TRBJ2-1, with 10 bases that match TRBD2. The CDR3 extends over 16 amino acids. The trim removed 6 bases at V and 10 bases at J, leaving 15 bases unmatched. Per the germline V gene, CDR1 is LNHDA and CDR2 is SQIVND (reference sequence). The CDR3 loop is CASSYISGRALGEQFF. The CDR3 nucleotides are TGTGCCAGTAGCTACATCAGCGGGAGGGCCTTAGGGGAGCAGTTCTTC.

With regard to this clone: This same CDR3 is encoded by further DNA sequences in the sample. This sequence joins TRBV5-1 and TRBJ2-5; D ambiguous. This CDR3 comprises 11 residues. In germline, CDR1 is SGHRS, CDR2 YFSETQ. V lost 3 bases and J 2 bases, leaving 2 bases between the germline ends. In DNA, the CDR3 is TGCGCCAGCAGCTCTCAAGAGACCCAGTACTTC. Residues: CASSSQETQYF.

The sample holds a few counts of this clone. DNA of the CDR3: TGTGCCAGCAGCCGGACAGGGGGTCGAGAGAGCAATCAGCCCCAGCATTTT. This encodes CASSRTGGRESNQPQHF. This rearrangement joins TRBV4-2 to TRBJ1-5, with 10 bases that match TRBD1. Germline V lookup: CDR1 LGHNA, CDR2 YNFKEQ. With V trimmed by 4 bases and J by 1 base, 7 bases remained unmatched. The CDR3 runs to 17 residues.

This clone has a handful of counts. The rearrangement joins TRBV28 to TRBJ1-4, with D possibly matching TRBD1 (6 bases). CDR3 length: 14 amino acids. The germline gives CDR1 MDHEN, CDR2 SYDVKM. Trimming took 6 bases from V and 8 from J, leaving 16 bases between them. The CDR3 DNA follows: TGTGCCAGCAGCGTCACGTGGACAGCCGAAAAACTGTTTTTT. Translation gives CASSVTWTAEKLFF.

This chain's CDR3 is CASSVYTQETQYF. For the CDR3, the DNA is TGTGCCAGCAGTGTTTACACGCAAGAGACCCAGTACTTC. The chain links TRBV2 to TRBJ2-5; D remains ambiguous. The V end lost 4 bases, the J end lost 2 bases, and 8 bases lay between the germline ends. Looked up from germline, CDR1 is SNHLY and CDR2 is FYNNEI. The CDR3 is 13 residues long.

The CDR3 nucleotides read TGTGCCAGCAGCCAACGTGCCGAGGGGGGACCGATAGGTACGCAGTATTTT. Its translation is CASSQRAEGGPIGTQYF. This rearrangement joins TRBV7-3 to TRBJ2-3, with D perhaps given as TRBD1 or TRBD2 (6 bases each). CDR1 SGHTA and CDR2 FQGTGA come from the germline V gene. The CDR3 has 17 residues. V was pared by 5 bases and J by 8 bases, with 26 bases between.

This clone was counted once. The chain couples TRBV11-2 to TRBJ2-6, with 8 positions matching TRBD2. Losses at the gene ends were 4 bases for V and 0 bases for J; bases not matched to a gene: 8. Germline lookup yields CDR1 SGHAT and CDR2 FQNNGV. CDR3 length: 18 amino acids. Written as DNA, the CDR3 is TGTGCCAGCAGCTCCCGGGTAGCGGGACTCTCTGGGGCCAACGTCCTGACTTTC. It translates to CASSSRVAGLSGANVLTF.

Of note for this clone: The sample carries other DNA sequences with the same CDR3. The rearrangement joins TRBV7-2 to TRBJ2-1; no clear D gene. The germline CDR1 and CDR2 sequences are SGHTA and FQGNSA. The ends were cut back, 0 bases at V and 0 bases at J, with 6 bases in the middle. The CDR3 has 15 residues. The CDR3 sequence is CASSLALVSYNEQFF. The CDR3 bases are TGTGCCAGCAGCTTAGCATTGGTCTCCTACAATGAGCAGTTCTTC.

This sequence joins TRBV18 and TRBJ2-7, with 9 positions matching TRBD1. This CDR3 is 15 amino acids long. Trimming at V came to 6 bases and at J to 2 bases, leaving 8 bases not matched to a gene. CDR1 is KGHSH and CDR2 is LQKENI in the germline V gene. In DNA, the CDR3 is TGTGCCAGCTCTCAGCCGGGACAGGGAACCTACGAGCAGTACTTC. Its protein is CASSQPGQGTYEQYF. The entire variable domain, with the rest obtained from reference TRBV18 and TRBJ2-7, is as follows: NAGVMQNPRHLVRRRGQEARLRCSPMKGHSHVYWYRQLPEEGLKFMVYLQKENIIDESGMPKERFSAEFPKEGPSILRIQQVVRGDSAAYFCASSQPGQGTYEQYFGPGTRLTVT.

The rearrangement joins TRBV5-5 to TRBJ1-2, with a tentative D call TRBD1 (6 bases). V lost 3 bases to trimming and J lost 3 bases, with 18 bases between them. This CDR3 spans 16 amino acids. Germline V gives CDR1 SGHKS, CDR2 YYEKEE (reference sequence). The CDR3 protein is CASSSYERGQHYGYTF. The CDR3 DNA sequence: TGTGCCAGCAGCTCCTATGAGCGGGGGCAGCACTATGGCTACACCTTC.

This clone was observed a few times. The gene calls are TRBV6-1 and TRBJ1-1; D not certain. Germline V gene lookup returns CDR1 MNHNS and CDR2 SASEGT. This CDR3 comprises 12 residues. The germline V and J ends were trimmed by 8 bases and 1 base, with 8 bases remaining between them. The CDR3 DNA reads TGTGCCAGCTCGCCGAGGAACACTGAAGCTTTCTTT. This gives the protein CASSPRNTEAFF.

This rearrangement joins TRBV19 to TRBJ1-1; no firm D call. The CDR3 totals 14 residues. Trimming pared 2 bases from V and 1 base from J, leaving 8 bases between. Germline V gene data show CDR1 as LNHDA and CDR2 as SQIVND (reference sequence). The CDR3 region is CASSIRAENTEAFF. The CDR3 nucleotides read TGTGCCAGTAGTATAAGGGCAGAGAACACTGAAGCTTTCTTT.

The chain employs TRBV7-9 and TRBJ2-7; 7 bases are shared with TRBD2. CDR1 and CDR2 (germline): SEHNR, FQNEAQ (reference sequence). The CDR3 spans 15 residues. Trimming removed 5 bases from V and 3 bases from J; junction bases left unmatched: 10. The DNA of the CDR3 is TGTGCCAGCAGCATAAGGGCTAGCGGAAACTACGAGCAGTACTTC. Amino acid sequence: CASSIRASGNYEQYF.

V usage is TRBV19 and J usage is TRBJ2-5, with 14 bases identical to TRBD2. V shed 6 bases and J 4 bases; nucleotides not matched to a gene: 4. CDR1 and CDR2 (germline): LNHDA, SQIVND (reference sequence). The CDR3 runs to 15 residues. This CDR3 reads CASSPGLAGGETQYF. In DNA, the CDR3 is TGTGCCAGTAGCCCTGGACTAGCGGGAGGAGAGACCCAGTACTTC.

The rearrangement uses TRBV15 and TRBJ1-2; D not certain. Looked up from germline, CDR1 is LNHNV and CDR2 is YYDKDF (reference sequence). The V end was cut by 2 bases, the J end by 1 base, with 8 bases between. This CDR3 has 14 amino acids. The CDR3 here is CATSRYLINYGYTF. CDR3 nucleotides: TGTGCCACCAGCAGATATTTAATTAACTATGGCTACACCTTC.

The chain carries TRBV30 and TRBJ2-1; D unclear. Germline lookup yields CDR1 GTSNPN and CDR2 SVGIG (reference sequence). With 0 bases removed from V and 8 bases from J, the gap between germline ends came to 8 bases. The CDR3 extends over 12 amino acids. This CDR3 is CAWSVFGYEQFF. CDR3 DNA: TGTGCCTGGAGTGTGTTTGGCTATGAGCAGTTCTTC.

This rearrangement joins TRBV6-5 to TRBJ1-1, with no clear D. CDR1 MNHEY and CDR2 SVGAGI come from the germline V gene. This CDR3 region has 13 residues. V was trimmed by 2 bases and J by 4 bases, leaving 8 bases between them. The chain's CDR3 is CASSYRQATEAFF. CDR3 nucleotides: TGTGCCAGCAGTTACAGGCAGGCCACTGAAGCTTTCTTT.

The chain combines TRBV13 with TRBJ2-7; possibly TRBD2 for D (5 bases). The CDR3 contains 14 residues. Germline V lookup: CDR1 PRHDT, CDR2 FYEKMQ (reference sequence). V shed 1 base and J shed 4 bases, with 11 bases lying between them. CDR3 DNA: TGTGCCAGCAGCTTAGTAGGGTCGGGGTACGAGCAGTACTTC. It encodes CASSLVGSGYEQYF.

V is TRBV5-1 and J is TRBJ1-3, with unresolved D. Trimming shortened V by 0 bases and J by 8 bases, and 12 bases separated the two germline ends. This CDR3 region has 14 residues. The germline V gene has CDR1 SGHRS and CDR2 YFSETQ. CDR3: CASSLGHHGDTIYF. The CDR3 nucleotides are TGCGCCAGCAGCTTGGGACATCACGGGGACACCATATATTTT.